This TCR beta chain comes out of a study of shared clonotypes between healthy human individuals. Study-wide results and caveats: Of the naive CD4 clonotypes, roughly 5.5% were shared across a handful of donors.

This clone was counted a single time. The antigen is undetermined. The method was immunoSEQ multiplex PCR; TCRdb's version includes in-frame clones alone and lacks a portion of them. The sample contains around 1.6 million clones, 98% of which appear only once. After removal of 2 bases from V and 5 bases from J, the junction contained 13 bases not matched to a gene. Germline V CDR1 and CDR2: SGHVS, FQNEAQ. CDR3 length: 17 residues. Sequencing input: naive CD4+ T cells sorted from blood. Subset in this sample: CD45RA+ positively selected. The chain uses TRBV7-8 and TRBJ2-5, with 8 bases matching TRBD2. The TCR comes from a man under 40 in good health. The CDR3 DNA reads TGTGCCAGCAGCTTATTCGGTTCGGGACTAGGGGGGGAGACCCAGTACTTC. Its protein product is CASSLFGSGLGGETQYF.